One sample yielded the 4 T cell receptor beta chains listed below, sequenced in a study of shared clonotypes between healthy human individuals. Assay: immunoSEQ multiplex PCR; the TCRdb copy retains only in-frame clones and omits some. Altogether about 460,000 clones are present, approximately 71% being singletons, with the ten largest covering around 12%. The sequenced material came from PBMCs. These receptors all come from a woman aged 40 to 50 in good health. Some clones in this sample may be carry-over from other donors' samples.

The chain couples TRBV2 to TRBJ2-7; 16 bases map to TRBD2. The length of the CDR3 is 17 residues. Germline loops: CDR1 SNHLY, CDR2 FYNNEI. V was clipped by 8 bases and J by 6 bases; unmatched bases: 13. The CDR3 region is CASQIGTSGRARAEQYF. CDR3 coding DNA: TGTGCCAGCCAAATCGGGACTAGCGGGAGGGCCAGAGCCGAGCAGTACTTC.

V is TRBV4-2 and J is TRBJ2-1, with 9 bases aligning to TRBD2. This CDR3 spans 17 amino acids. The germline V gene has CDR1 LGHNA and CDR2 YNFKEQ. V lost 0 bases and J lost 5; bases outside the gene matches: 8. The CDR3 region is CASSQDRAGGTNNEQFF. The CDR3 DNA reads TGTGCCAGCAGCCAAGATCGGGCGGGAGGGACCAACAATGAGCAGTTCTTC.

This clone was seen a few times. The chain employs TRBV30 and TRBJ1-3, with D possibly matching TRBD1 (5 bases). The V gene lost 1 base and the J gene lost 0 bases, with 10 bases spanning the gap. The CDR3 runs to 15 residues. CDR1 and CDR2 from the germline V gene are GTSNPN and SVGIG (reference sequence). The CDR3 loop is CAWSGKDTSGNTIYF. CDR3 DNA sequence: TGTGCCTGGAGTGGGAAGGACACCTCTGGAAACACCATATATTTT. Based on the CDR3 plus reference TRBV30 and TRBJ1-3, the full variable domain is SQTIHQWPATLVQPVGSPLSLECTVEGTSNPNLYWYRQAAGRGLQLLFYSVGIGQISSEVPQNLSASRPQDRQFILSSKKLLLSDSGFYLCAWSGKDTSGNTIYFGEGSWLTVV.

This rearrangement joins TRBV6-1 to TRBJ2-3, with TRBD1 identical over 11 bases. The V and J ends lost 4 bases and 8 bases, in that order; junction bases with no gene match: 5. The germline V gene has CDR1 MNHNS and CDR2 SASEGT. CDR3 size: 14 residues. CDR3 nucleotides: TGTGCCAGCAGTGGGACAGGGGGCGCGGGTACGCAGTATTTT. Translated, it gives CASSGTGGAGTQYF.